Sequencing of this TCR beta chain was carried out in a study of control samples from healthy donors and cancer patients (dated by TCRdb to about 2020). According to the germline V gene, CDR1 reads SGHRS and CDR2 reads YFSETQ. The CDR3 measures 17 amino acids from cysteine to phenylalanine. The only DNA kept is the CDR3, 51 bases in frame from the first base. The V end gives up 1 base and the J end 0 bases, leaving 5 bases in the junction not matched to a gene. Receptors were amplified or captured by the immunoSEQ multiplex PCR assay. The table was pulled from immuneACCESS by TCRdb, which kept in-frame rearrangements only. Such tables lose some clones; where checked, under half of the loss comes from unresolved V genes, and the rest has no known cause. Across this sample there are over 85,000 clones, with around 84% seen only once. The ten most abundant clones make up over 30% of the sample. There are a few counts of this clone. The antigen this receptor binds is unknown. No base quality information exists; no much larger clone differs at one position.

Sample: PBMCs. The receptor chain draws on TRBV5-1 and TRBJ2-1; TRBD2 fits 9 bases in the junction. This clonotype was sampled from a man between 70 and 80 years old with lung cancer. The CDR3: CASSLSSGGYSYNEQFF. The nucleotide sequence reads TGCGCCAGCAGCTTGAGTAGCGGGGGCTACTCCTACAATGAGCAGTTCTTC.